The clone carrying this T cell receptor beta chain was counted at least ten times. Its cognate antigen is unknown. This specimen comes from a study of blood T cells in healthy people across ages. Findings and limits, study-wide: Aged donors had fewer naive CD4+ cells and lower diversity than long-lived donors. Donor CMV status, an unknown factor, possibly confounded changes in expanded clonotypes.

There are 16 residues in the CDR3. Germline loops: CDR1 MNHEY, CDR2 SVGAGI. Germline trimming cut 6 bases from V and 5 bases from J; bases unmatched to any gene: 12. The use of a sample-barcoded 5' primer and a J-beta primer mix characterized a second PCR of about 7 to 12 cycles. Unique molecular identifiers of 12 random nucleotides labeled each cDNA. TCRdb called the 5' RACE reads again in MiXCR, with one record for every CDR3 protein. Among some 1.5 million distinct CDR3 sequences listed, approximately 28% were seen once. The sample was blood. The clonotype comes from a woman aged 25 to 45 in good health. The J gene is TRBJ2-5, the V gene TRBV6-5, with 10 bases identical to TRBD2. CDR3 coding DNA: TGTGCCAGCAGCAAATACGTAGCGGGGGGCCGGGAGACCCAGTACTTC. It specifies CASSKYVAGGRETQYF.